This T cell receptor (beta chain) was captured in a study of cytomegalovirus exposure and HLA in healthy donors (dated by TCRdb to 2017 to 2019). For context, the study as a whole: An earlier analysis of roughly 500 of the donors reported roughly 270 Gb of sequence data and 117 million unique TCR beta sequences from about 180 million T cells. An early release covering around 630 HLA-typed donors comprised 250 to 350 gigabases of sequencing data and approximately 85 million unique TCR sequences. Of the roughly 400 genotyped donors, approximately 82% fell in the genetic ancestry cluster associated with self-reported Caucasian donors. The study was designed to test whether signatures of past pathogen exposure could be identified by cataloging public T cell receptors. The T cell repertoires of around 670 subjects were profiled by immunosequencing and related to cytomegalovirus serostatus. Along with the approximately 650-subject first cohort, a separate validation cohort of over 90 different subjects was used. To predict cytomegalovirus infection status, the study combined high-throughput TCR immunosequencing, statistical association of individual TCRs with disease status, and machine learning. A later analysis re-analyzed previously published TCR beta repertoires from 660 or so donors and added high-resolution HLA genotyping to study TCR occurrence patterns. Rather than drawing on any new phenotypic data, the later analysis identified candidate immune exposures from TCR beta sequences and the way those sequences occurred across donors. An earlier analysis of more than 450 of the donors used high-throughput TCR beta sequencing to judge whether each TCR beta V gene segment behaved as functional or pseudogenic. Donor age, sex, ethnicity and CMV serostatus were collected together with the repertoire data. A later genetic analysis used genome-wide SNP genotypes for about 55% of the 666 donors, treating that subset as a discovery cohort. Every discovery cohort repertoire had been produced on one sequencing platform. HLA typing included class I and class II loci at four-digit resolution. Typing coverage differed by locus: A, B, C, DRB1 and DQB1 were typed in roughly 629-640 donors, DQA1 in roughly 510, DPA1 in approximately 600, and DPB1 in just under 490. Several DR-DQ haplotypes were treated as single units for association and clustering because of strong linkage in the cohort. Among 398 genotyped donors of the cohort, an average of roughly 240,000 unique TCR beta nucleotide sequences were sequenced per donor, around a sixth of them non-productive. Study-wide conclusions, independent of this receptor: The authors suggested that the approach could potentially be generalized to other disease states and immunological phenotypes. Immune exposure information for the cohort was limited to CMV serostatus. In a later analysis, the rate of TCR association differed among HLA loci, with DRB1 alleles having the most associated TCRs and HLA-C alleles having the fewest. Assigning TCR associations to individual alleles was difficult when HLA alleles, especially DR and DQ, strongly co-occurred. In an earlier analysis of more than 500 of the donors, most TCR beta V segments appeared in productive rearrangements about 87% or about 30% of the time, broadly matching IMGT annotations. In a later genetic analysis, fewer N-insertions in productive TCRs were reported among donors in an Asian-associated ancestry cluster than the roughly 700-donor mean. In the study, approximately 160 TCR beta chains were listed as associated with cytomegalovirus. Because some donors lacked HLA typing at each locus, the association tests relied only on the typed subset. The earlier analysis of nearly 600 of the donors excluded roughly 17 rarely observed V segments, including chromosome 9 orphons, because counts were too low. Some IMGT-functional V segments, including TRBV6-2 and TRBV6-3, could not be told apart with the 87-base-pair reads, so those segments were excluded. Correlated functional status among segregating V segments might reflect linkage disequilibrium, but an unknown experimental factor could not be ruled out. A few of the identified cytomegalovirus-associated TCR beta chains were confirmed in vitro to be specific for cytomegalovirus antigens. A later genetic analysis associated a missense DCLRE1C variant with V-gene and J-gene trimming of TCR beta chains, and an independent cohort replicated the association. Sequencing depth was assumed to be roughly uniform across donors in the presence/absence analyses, though that assumption may not hold. The cohort was sequenced for TCR beta chains only, and without alpha or paired-chain data the features that could be detected were limited. A later analysis reported that several top co-occurrence clusters appeared linked to parvovirus B19, influenza, CMV and Epstein-Barr virus. A cluster of highly shared sequence variants was judged likely to represent a technical artifact of the sequencing pipeline. Most CMV-associated TCR beta chains appeared to be HLA-restricted in a later analysis, and the HLA associations seemed to be driven largely by CMV exposure. Compared with equally common non-associated chains, HLA-associated TCR beta chains in a later analysis were more clonally expanded and had lower generation probabilities. A further reported finding was that TCR beta sequences accurately predicted the HLA-A and HLA-B alleles for most subjects in the first cohort. Most TCR sequences were observed very rarely across donors, whereas some public TCRs were present in many individuals. Specific HLA alleles were associated with roughly 17,000 TCR beta sequences at a false discovery rate of 0.05 in a later analysis. The classifier was reported to diagnose cytomegalovirus status with high specificity and sensitivity in both the original and validation cohorts.

The cohort consisted of some 670 healthy bone marrow donors. Cohort members were all nominally healthy when sampled, although unrecorded immune exposures were likely present. The donor tested CMV seropositive, placing the donor among the approximately 310 seropositive members of the cohort. A peripheral blood sample was provided by each donor, and peripheral blood mononuclear cells were used for TCR beta sequencing. The Qiagen DNeasy Blood Extraction Kit was used to extract genomic DNA from the blood cell samples. Library preparation employed the immunoSEQ multiplex PCR assay. The multiplex PCR relied on a mix of 60 forward primers for TCR Vbeta segments and 13 reverse primers for TCR Jbeta segments. Amplification of the CDR3 region of rearranged TCR beta genes was performed with a multiplex PCR assay on genomic DNA. Amplified TCR beta libraries were sequenced as 87-base-pair reads on the Illumina HiSeq System. On the authors' methods: In a later analysis, 77 million or so unique TCR beta chains were counted across the 666 repertoires, and some 10 million of these chains were shared by at least two donors. A nearest-neighbor algorithm error-corrected the raw reads and collapsed the reads into unique sequences, merging closely related sequences to remove PCR and sequencing errors. To assign V, D and J gene segments, CDR3 sequences were aligned to IMGT reference sequences. Each retained sequence needed at least a six-nucleotide match to both a V gene segment and a J gene segment. Rearrangements were classified as productive when the CDR3 lacked stop codons and remained in frame with V and J, and all other rearrangements were classified as non-productive. CDR3 was defined by IMGT convention, running from the second conserved V-encoded cysteine to the conserved J-encoded phenylalanine. In an earlier analysis of 500 to 650 of the donors, sequences lacking an unambiguous match to a single V gene segment were excluded. An earlier analysis of approximately 590 of the donors called V segments functional above 56.7% productive rearrangements and segregating when the between-donor standard deviation exceeded 5%. A statistical classification framework was developed to diagnose cytomegalovirus status using the catalog of TCR beta chain sequences. In a later analysis, TCR nucleotide sequences were compared against IMGT/GENE-DB human TR gene sequences so that V and J genes could be assigned. The TCRdist pipeline was used in a later analysis to assign CDR3 sequences and most-parsimonious VDJ recombination scenarios. A later analysis defined each TCR beta chain by its CDR3 amino acid sequence plus V-gene family, and excluded reads lacking a unique V-gene family. A later analysis removed 550 to 650 highly shared, low-generation-probability nucleotide sequences to deal with suspected cross-contamination and a sequencing artifact. For each public chain, a later analysis derived a clonal expansion index from normalized ranks of inferred template counts within each repertoire. In a later analysis, generation probabilities were computed using a VDJ recombination model fitted to out-of-frame rearrangements, and the results were checked against IGoR. In a later analysis, TCR-TCR, TCR-HLA and TCR-CMV co-occurrence was scored with hypergeometric tests, and a repertoire-size bias correction was applied to TCR pairs. In a later analysis, false discovery rates were estimated by permuting HLA or CMV assignments 20 times. In a later analysis, co-occurring TCRs were grouped with DBSCAN, and TCRdist sequence similarity was added when clustering was performed within HLA-allele-positive subsets. Repertoires with fewer than 30,000 or more than 120,000 public chains were left out of co-occurrence clustering, as were about 5 repertoires with anomalous nucleotide sharing. As stored in TCRdb, this immuneACCESS dataset retains in-frame rearrangements with V and J assigned. A fraction of the clones does not appear; measured against another copy, unresolved V genes explain less than half of the discrepancy, and the remainder lacks a known reason. The V and J calls and clone size come from that table; D and trimming were worked out from the DNA. The sample table holds 110,000 or so clones, of which nearly 70% were seen once. The top ten constitute 5.4% of the sample.

To note about this clone: This clone's antigen is unknown. Base qualities are not recorded, but no much larger clone differs from it by a single base.

V gives up 3 bases and J gives up 0 bases, and the segment between their germline ends measures 12 bases. There are 16 amino acids in the CDR3, from cysteine to phenylalanine inclusive. Only the CDR3 region is kept as DNA, spanning 48 bases read in frame from base 1. From the germline V gene, CDR1 is KGHSH and CDR2 is LQKENI. Here the chain combines TRBV18 and TRBJ1-3, and the D gene may be TRBD1, 6 bases matching. Sequenced: PBMCs. The TCR sequence derives from an older woman in good health and CMV-seropositive. The CDR3: CASSPPTGSSGNTIYF. At the DNA level, the sequence is TGTGCCAGCTCACCCCCAACAGGGTCCTCTGGAAACACCATATATTTT.